These T cell receptor beta chains were read from a single sample in a study of Ad26.COV2.S vaccination and SARS-CoV-2 variants. The assay was immunoSEQ multiplex PCR, and TCRdb's table has in-frame clones only and misses some. The table lists hundreds of thousands of clones, approximately 88% of them singletons. Material: peripheral blood, obtained in a trial of Ad26.COV2.S vaccine versus placebo. Receptors originate from a person between 18 and 65 years old who received the Ad26.COV2.S COVID-19 vaccine or a placebo. Each CDR3 is given with its conserved first and last residue. The order of the fields is J gene, V gene, D gene, CDR3 protein. D genes are given only for firm matches.

TRBJ2-1	TRBV19	-	CASSMWGVEQFF
TRBJ1-6	TRBV6-5	-	CASGVGGRSPLHF
TRBJ2-2	TRBV15	-	CATSRQGVGPTGELFF
TRBJ2-1	TRBV6-5	TRBD2	CASTSGRGNEQFF
TRBJ1-4	TRBV6-7	-	CASSPGGSTNEKLFF
TRBJ1-6	TRBV24-1	-	CATRRDNSPLHF
TRBJ2-7	TRBV3-1/TRBV3-2	TRBD2	CASSQGLAGTYEQYF
TRBJ2-7	TRBV4-1	-	CASSQEGWGARYEQYF
TRBJ1-2	TRBV7-2	TRBD1	CASRPTGEAYGYTF
TRBJ2-5	TRBV24-1	TRBD2	CATFQASGSRVIQSETQYF
TRBJ1-1	TRBV5-1	-	CASSLLAGTNTEAFF
TRBJ2-3	TRBV7-2	TRBD2	CASSSAGVTDTQYF
TRBJ1-4	TRBV2	-	CASSERGGGEKLFF
TRBJ2-2	TRBV6-5	-	CASSYTGKTGELFF
TRBJ1-5	TRBV19	-	CASSILGGYQPQHF
TRBJ2-1	TRBV11-3	-	CASSLQEYREQFF
TRBJ2-7	TRBV6-2/TRBV6-3	TRBD2	CASSLHGTSGEQYF
TRBJ2-2	TRBV7-7	TRBD1	CASSFDRGQGGELFF
TRBJ1-1	TRBV7-2	-	CASSSRRVKTEAFF
TRBJ1-2	TRBV5-1	TRBD1	CASSLSPGTEYYGYTF
TRBJ1-4	TRBV19	-	CASSIPSEKLFF
TRBJ2-5	TRBV18	TRBD1	CASSPDRGTKETQYF
TRBJ2-2	TRBV11-2	TRBD2	CASILGEGSNTGELFF
TRBJ1-2	TRBV12-3/TRBV12-4	-	CASSSGYYGYTF
TRBJ1-5	TRBV5-1	-	CASSLSGGNQPQHF
TRBJ2-7	TRBV11-3	-	CASSLGSDYEQYF
TRBJ2-5	TRBV20-1	-	CSARPWETQYF
TRBJ1-2	TRBV9	TRBD1	CASSVGTGRSNYGYTF
TRBJ2-3	TRBV9	-	CASSVVEGGTDTQYF
TRBJ2-3	TRBV6-2/TRBV6-3	-	CASSQLDLRTDTQYF
TRBJ2-7	TRBV6-5	TRBD2	CASSKNSGTYEQYF
TRBJ2-1	TRBV14	-	CASSQGGPYNEQFF
TRBJ2-7	TRBV5-1	-	CASSLLGGGEQYF
TRBJ1-5	TRBV19	-	CASARVGAGQPQHF
TRBJ1-5	TRBV24-1	-	CATSDGGWQPQHF
TRBJ1-2	TRBV5-4	-	CASSLAVSNYGYTF
TRBJ2-7	TRBV3-1/TRBV3-2	-	CASSRGTSYEQYF
TRBJ1-2	TRBV24-1	-	CATSEYPSYGYTF
TRBJ2-5	TRBV11-2	TRBD2	CASSGSGSFQETQYF
TRBJ2-7	TRBV27	-	CASSSASGTPTTYEQYF
TRBJ1-6	TRBV6-5	-	CASSYRTENSPLHF
TRBJ1-3	TRBV24-1	-	CATSDSSRGLGNTIYF
TRBJ1-6	TRBV7-9	-	CASSLGLGGGSPLHF
TRBJ1-1	TRBV27	-	CASKLTGNTEAFF
TRBJ2-5	TRBV6-5	-	CASSTREETQYF
TRBJ1-3	TRBV30	-	CAWSARDVTIYF
TRBJ1-2	TRBV19	-	CASGSEITYGYTF
TRBJ1-3	TRBV4-3	-	CASSQTHSGNTIYF
TRBJ2-5	TRBV6-5	-	CASSYGAELQETQYF
TRBJ1-3	TRBV7-9	TRBD1	CASSPVGTGSGNTIYF
TRBJ2-1	TRBV6-5	-	CASSLISGPRNEQFF